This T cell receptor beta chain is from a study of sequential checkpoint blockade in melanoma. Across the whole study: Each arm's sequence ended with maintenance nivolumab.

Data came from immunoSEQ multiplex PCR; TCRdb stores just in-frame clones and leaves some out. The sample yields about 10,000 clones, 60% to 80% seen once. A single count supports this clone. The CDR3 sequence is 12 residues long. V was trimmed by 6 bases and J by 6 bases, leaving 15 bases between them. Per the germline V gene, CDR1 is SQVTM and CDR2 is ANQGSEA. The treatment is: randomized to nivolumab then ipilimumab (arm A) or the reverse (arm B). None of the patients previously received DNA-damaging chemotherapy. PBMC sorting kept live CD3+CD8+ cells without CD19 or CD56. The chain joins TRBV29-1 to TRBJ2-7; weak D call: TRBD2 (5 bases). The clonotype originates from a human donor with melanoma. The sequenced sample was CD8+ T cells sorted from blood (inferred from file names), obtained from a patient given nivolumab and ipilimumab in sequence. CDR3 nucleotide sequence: TGCAGCGTGAAGGGAGAAGAGTCCGAGCAGTACTTC. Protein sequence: CSVKGEESEQYF.